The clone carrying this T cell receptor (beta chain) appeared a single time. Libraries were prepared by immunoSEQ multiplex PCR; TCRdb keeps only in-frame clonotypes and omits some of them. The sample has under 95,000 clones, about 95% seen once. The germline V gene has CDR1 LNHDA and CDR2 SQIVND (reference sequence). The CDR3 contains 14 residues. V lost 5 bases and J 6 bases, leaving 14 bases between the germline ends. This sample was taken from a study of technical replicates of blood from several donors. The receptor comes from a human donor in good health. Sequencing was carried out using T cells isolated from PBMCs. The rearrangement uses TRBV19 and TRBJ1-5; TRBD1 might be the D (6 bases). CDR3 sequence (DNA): TGTGCCAGTAGTTACTCGACAGGCGGTCAGCCCCAGCATTTT. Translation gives CASSYSTGGQPQHF.